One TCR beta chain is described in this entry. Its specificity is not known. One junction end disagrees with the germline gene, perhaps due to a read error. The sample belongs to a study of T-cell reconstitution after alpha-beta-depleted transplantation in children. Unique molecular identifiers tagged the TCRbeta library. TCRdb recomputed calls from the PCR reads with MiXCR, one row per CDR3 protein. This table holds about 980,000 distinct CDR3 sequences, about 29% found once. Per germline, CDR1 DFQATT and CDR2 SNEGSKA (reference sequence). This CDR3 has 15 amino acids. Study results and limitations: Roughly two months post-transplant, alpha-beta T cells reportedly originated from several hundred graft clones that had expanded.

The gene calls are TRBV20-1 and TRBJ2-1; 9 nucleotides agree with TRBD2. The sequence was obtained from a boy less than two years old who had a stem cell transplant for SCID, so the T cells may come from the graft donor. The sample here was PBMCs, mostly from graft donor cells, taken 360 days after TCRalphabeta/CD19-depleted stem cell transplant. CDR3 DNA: TGCTGTGCTCCCCCCAGCGGGGGGACCTACAATGAGCAGTTCTTC. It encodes CCAPPSGGTYNEQFF.